A single sample gave rise to the 18 T cell receptor beta chains below, sequenced in a study of CD8 T cells in ankylosing spondylitis. TCRdb recomputed calls from the 5' RACE reads with MiXCR, one row per CDR3 protein. The table lists 240,000 or so distinct CDR3 sequences, around 7.8% of them singletons, with 6.5% to 7% in the top ten. The specimen sequenced was blood, either unsorted or a sorted T cell fraction (not recorded which). The receptors were sampled from a male donor with ankylosing spondylitis or in good health (not recorded which).

The rearrangement uses TRBV20-1 and TRBJ1-2, with unresolved D. V was cut by 0 bases and J by 0 bases, with 8 bases left in between. The CDR3 runs to 14 residues. Looked up from germline, CDR1 is DFQATT and CDR2 is SNEGSKA (reference sequence). Here the CDR3 DNA reads TGCAGTGCTAGAGATCTCCGGGCTAACTATGGCTACACCTTC. This encodes CSARDLRANYGYTF.

Many counts were recorded for this clonotype. The V and J genes are TRBV7-2 and TRBJ1-2, with a weak D call TRBD1 (6 bases). The CDR3 runs to 12 residues. V gave up 5 bases and J gave up 7 bases, with 11 bases separating them. Germline assignment: CDR1 SGHTA and CDR2 FQGNSA. The CDR3 spells CASSRGDTGYTF. CDR3 coding DNA: TGTGCCAGCAGCCGGGGGGACACTGGCTACACCTTC.

There are many counts of this clonotype. The DNA is left out, because the CDR3 cannot be placed on it with certainty; the CDR3 is given as TCRdb lists it. The chain joins TRBV19 to TRBJ2-1; the D segment call TRBD2 is taken from the table without a DNA check. Both ends counted, the CDR3 spans 15 residues. Germline V CDR1 and CDR2: LNHDA, SQIVND (reference sequence). CDR3 protein: CASSTSGGTYNEQFF.

This clonotype appeared many times. J is TRBJ2-2 and V is TRBV6-5; 10 positions agree with TRBD2. The junction had 5 bases not matched to a gene; V was cut back by 4 bases and J by 6 bases. Germline V gene lookup returns CDR1 MNHEY and CDR2 SVGAGI. The length of the CDR3 is 15 residues. The CDR3 loop is CASSFAGTSAGELFF. Written as DNA, the CDR3 is TGTGCCAGCAGTTTCGCCGGGACTAGCGCCGGGGAGCTGTTTTTT.

This clonotype has ten or more counts. This chain uses TRBV7-2 with TRBJ1-6, with 10 nucleotides matching TRBD1. The CDR3 is made up of 15 amino acids. V was clipped by 1 base and J by 10 bases; unmatched bases: 4. Per the germline V gene, CDR1 is SGHTA and CDR2 is FQGNSA. Here the CDR3 reads CASSLGGQGKSPLHF. As DNA, the CDR3 is TGTGCCAGCAGCTTAGGGGGACAGGGGAAGTCACCCCTCCACTTT.

This clonotype was picked up many times. The genes are TRBV12-3 or TRBV12-4 and TRBJ2-1; D ambiguous. V lost 1 base and J lost 9, with 13 bases in between. The CDR3 runs to 14 residues. The CDR3 coding sequence is TGTGCCAGCAGTTTAGAGCCTTTTAACCCTGAGCAGTTCTTC. It codes for CASSLEPFNPEQFF.

This clonotype was picked up many times. V is TRBV5-1 and J is TRBJ1-1; D is perhaps TRBD1 (5 bases). Trimming took 9 bases from V and 0 from J, leaving 21 bases between them. Per germline, CDR1 SGHRS and CDR2 YFSETQ. CDR3 length: 16 amino acids. The CDR3 region is CATKEGTWGLNTEAFF. CDR3 DNA sequence: TGCGCCACCAAAGAAGGGACCTGGGGACTGAACACTGAAGCTTTCTTT.

In this sample, this clonotype turned up many times. J is TRBJ2-7 and V is TRBV28; 7 bases are shared with TRBD1. V shed 5 bases and J 1 base; nucleotides not matched to a gene: 8. The length of the CDR3 is 15 residues. Germline CDR1 reads MDHEN; CDR2 reads SYDVKM. CDR3 sequence: CASSGRDRRSYEQYF. The CDR3 nucleotides read TGTGCCAGCAGTGGTAGGGACAGACGTTCCTACGAGCAGTACTTC.

In its sample, this clonotype was seen many times. This sequence joins TRBV7-2 and TRBJ2-7, with a tentative D call TRBD2 (5 bases). The CDR3 has 13 amino acids. Germline V gene data show CDR1 as SGHTA and CDR2 as FQGNSA. V shed 7 bases and J shed 2 bases, with 12 bases lying between them. This chain's CDR3 is CASTSGVTYEQYF. CDR3 DNA sequence: TGTGCCAGCACCTCCGGGGTAACCTACGAGCAGTACTTC.

This clonotype was found many times. The V and J genes are TRBV6-5 and TRBJ1-2; 7 bases are a match to TRBD1. Trimming took 1 base from V and 4 from J; bases not matched to a gene: 6. Looked up from germline, CDR1 is MNHEY and CDR2 is SVGAGI. This CDR3 has 15 amino acids. The CDR3 protein is CASSYLGGAGYGYTF. CDR3 DNA: TGTGCCAGCAGTTACTTAGGGGGCGCCGGCTATGGCTACACCTTC.

This clonotype has more than one count but fewer than ten. The chain is built from TRBV4-3 and TRBJ2-7; D remains ambiguous. Germline V lookup: CDR1 LGHNA, CDR2 YSLEER. The V gene lost 0 bases and the J gene lost 4 bases, with 16 bases spanning the gap. This CDR3 has 16 residues. The CDR3, as DNA: TGCGCCAGCAGCCAAGAGGCCACTGGTGGGGTGTACGAGCAGTACTTC. This codes for CASSQEATGGVYEQYF.

This clonotype was found many times. The chain links TRBV12-3 or TRBV12-4 to TRBJ1-1; D possibly corresponds to TRBD1 (5 bases). V gave up 8 bases and J gave up 7 bases, with 14 bases separating them. The CDR3 totals 12 residues. CDR3: CASRWGGNEAFF. CDR3 coding DNA: TGTGCCAGCCGGTGGGGGGGGAATGAAGCTTTCTTT.

This clonotype was detected once. This may stem from a read error, because a much larger clone lies one nucleotide away. This likely comes from a read error, as the CDR3 has no conserved phenylalanine or tryptophan at its end. The chain uses TRBV30 and TRBJ1-2; perhaps TRBD1 as D (6 bases). The germline V and J ends were trimmed by 0 bases and 4 bases, with 12 bases remaining between them. This CDR3 contains 14 residues. The germline V gene has CDR1 GTSNPN and CDR2 SVGIG (reference sequence). The CDR3 coding sequence is TGTGCCTGGAGTGTAATGCAGGGGTCCTATGGCTACACCCTC. As protein: CAWSVMQGSYGYTL.

V usage is TRBV5-1 and J usage is TRBJ2-5; D tentatively reads TRBD1 or TRBD2 (6 bases each). This CDR3 contains 17 residues. Per germline, CDR1 SGHRS and CDR2 YFSETQ. Trimming removed 3 bases from V and 0 bases from J, with 18 bases in between. CDR3 nucleotide sequence: TGCGCCAGCAGCTCCAGACGGGGGCCCACTGACCAAGAGACCCAGTACTTC. Its protein product is CASSSRRGPTDQETQYF. The entire variable domain, with the rest obtained from reference TRBV5-1 and TRBJ2-5, is as follows: KAGVTQTPRYLIKTRGQQVTLSCSPISGHRSVSWYQQTPGQGLQFLFEYFSETQRNKGNFPGRFSGRQFSNSRSEMNVSTLELGDSALYLCASSSRRGPTDQETQYFGPGTRLLVL.

This clonotype was counted many times. V usage is TRBV10-1 and J usage is TRBJ2-7; 12 bases align to TRBD2. CDR3 length: 16 residues. Germline V lookup: CDR1 WNHNN, CDR2 SYGVQD (reference sequence). The V gene end was trimmed by 0 bases and the J gene end by 4 bases; junction bases not matched to a gene: 4. CDR3 in amino acids: CASSESGLAGIYEQYF. CDR3 DNA sequence: TGCGCCAGCAGTGAGTCCGGACTAGCGGGGATATACGAGCAGTACTTC.

This clonotype occurred many times. The chain carries TRBV7-2 and TRBJ1-1, with D perhaps TRBD1 (5 bases). CDR1 is SGHTA, CDR2 FQGNSA, per germline. V was pared by 4 bases and J by 0 bases, with 9 bases between. This CDR3 spans 14 amino acids. This chain's CDR3 is CASSSGAMNTEAFF. The CDR3 bases are TGTGCCAGCAGCTCCGGGGCAATGAACACTGAAGCTTTCTTT.

V usage is TRBV7-9 and J usage is TRBJ1-5; D not certain. Germline assignment: CDR1 SEHNR and CDR2 FQNEAQ (reference sequence). V lost 3 bases and J lost 4, with 10 bases in between. This CDR3 spans 14 amino acids. CDR3 sequence reads: CASSFEGGNQPQHF. In DNA form, the CDR3 reads TGTGCCAGCAGCTTTGAAGGAGGGAATCAGCCCCAGCATTTT.

This chain uses TRBV12-3 or TRBV12-4 with TRBJ1-1; tentatively, D is TRBD1 (6 bases). This CDR3 region has 17 residues. V was clipped by 6 bases and J by 5 bases, with 25 bases between them. CDR3 in amino acids: CASSTTPRFHRVTEAFF. CDR3 nucleotide sequence: TGTGCCAGCAGCACTACCCCGCGTTTTCACAGGGTAACTGAAGCTTTCTTT.